This entry concerns a single T cell receptor beta chain. Here immunoSEQ multiplex PCR was the method, and the copy in TCRdb shows in-frame clones only, minus some. In the table there are roughly 250,000 clones, around 85% of which are singletons. From germline, CDR1 is SNHLY and CDR2 FYNNEI. This CDR3 has 19 residues. With V trimmed by 6 bases and J by 0 bases, 13 bases remained unmatched. These data belong to a study of blood T cell repertoires in COVID-19. Each participant's cohort was designated according to participant-reported clinical history. The J gene is TRBJ2-7, the V gene TRBV2; 14 nucleotides line up with TRBD2. The sequenced material came from PBMCs or T cells enriched from blood (not recorded which). The sequence was collected from a woman between 40 and 50 years old with acute COVID-19. CDR3 protein: CASRLPSGTSGSGSYEQYF. As DNA, the CDR3 is TGTGCCAGCAGGTTACCTTCCGGGACTAGCGGGAGTGGCTCCTACGAGCAGTACTTC.